Each of the 25 T cell receptor beta chains below was sequenced from the same sample in a study of blood T cell repertoires in COVID-19. Produced via immunoSEQ multiplex PCR; TCRdb's table is partial and in-frame only. The sample lists around 58,000 clones; 75% to 95% were seen once. The sequenced material came from peripheral blood. Receptors were obtained from a human donor with active COVID-19. The donor label of this sample is uncertain.

The chain uses TRBV20-1 and TRBJ2-7; D is possibly TRBD1 (5 bases). V lost 3 bases and J 2 bases, leaving 14 bases between the germline ends. Per the germline V gene, CDR1 is DFQATT and CDR2 is SNEGSKA (reference sequence). The CDR3 length is 14 residues. The CDR3 sequence is CSASQGALPYEQYF. In nucleotides, the CDR3 is TGCAGTGCTAGTCAAGGGGCCCTTCCCTACGAGCAGTACTTC.

The J gene is TRBJ2-7, the V gene TRBV4-1; 8 bases map to TRBD2. Looked up from germline, CDR1 is MGHRA and CDR2 is YSYEKL. V shed 0 bases and J 6 bases; nucleotides not matched to a gene: 7. The CDR3 spans 15 residues. The CDR3 loop is CASSQDGTSGLEQYF. In DNA form, the CDR3 reads TGCGCCAGCAGCCAAGATGGCACTAGCGGCCTCGAGCAGTACTTC.

This clone was counted a single time. The chain couples TRBV7-9 to TRBJ2-3, with 8 nucleotides matching TRBD2. The CDR3 runs to 17 residues. The V segment lost 1 base and the J segment 2 bases; nucleotides outside the gene matches: 8. Germline assignment: CDR1 SEHNR and CDR2 FQNEAQ (reference sequence). CDR3 amino acids: CASSLVGRGANTDTQYF. CDR3 in DNA: TGTGCCAGCAGCTTAGTGGGGCGGGGGGCCAACACAGATACGCAGTATTTT.

The rearrangement links TRBV29-1 to TRBJ2-5; no definite D call. V dropped 3 bases and J dropped 1 base, with 15 bases sitting between them. Germline CDR1 and CDR2: SQVTM and ANQGSEA. The CDR3 extends over 15 amino acids. The CDR3 DNA follows: TGCAGCGTTGACCTCCTACTGGCGGCCCAAGAGACCCAGTACTTC. Residues: CSVDLLLAAQETQYF.

The rearrangement joins TRBV29-1 to TRBJ2-1, with TRBD1 matching 11 bases. Germline CDR1 and CDR2: SQVTM and ANQGSEA. With 7 bases clipped from V and 6 bases from J, the junction kept 5 bases outside the gene matches. The CDR3 is made up of 13 amino acids. The CDR3 here is CSGTGGTPNEQFF. The CDR3 DNA reads as TGCAGCGGGACAGGGGGCACCCCCAATGAGCAGTTCTTC.

The rearrangement uses TRBV7-3 and TRBJ1-6, with D perhaps matching TRBD1 (5 bases). The length of the CDR3 is 15 residues. The germline V and J ends were trimmed by 5 bases and 2 bases, with 10 bases remaining between them. Germline V CDR1 and CDR2: SGHTA, FQGTGA. The CDR3 coding sequence is TGTGCCAGCAGCCGTACAGGCCCCTATAATTCACCCCTCCACTTT. This sequence encodes CASSRTGPYNSPLHF.

The gene calls are TRBV5-1 and TRBJ1-1, with D possibly being TRBD1 (5 bases). Germline CDR1 reads SGHRS; CDR2 reads YFSETQ. V was shortened by 3 bases and J by 1 base, with 13 bases between the two germline ends. The CDR3 sequence is 15 residues long. The CDR3, as DNA: TGCGCCAGCAGCTGGTCTAATACAGGGAACACTGAAGCTTTCTTT. It yields the protein CASSWSNTGNTEAFF.

V and J are TRBV3-1 (or the pseudogene TRBV3-2) and TRBJ2-5; 9 bases map to TRBD2. The CDR3 totals 14 residues. V lost 3 bases, J lost 5 bases, and 4 bases stayed unmatched. CDR1 is LGHDT and CDR2 is YNNKEL in the germline V gene (reference sequence). In DNA, the CDR3 is TGTGCCAGCAGCCACCCTAGCGGGACCGAGACCCAGTACTTC. Translated, it gives CASSHPSGTETQYF.

The V call is TRBV12-3 or TRBV12-4, the J call TRBJ2-7; possible D gene TRBD2, 6 bases. The CDR3 is made up of 13 amino acids. Trimming left V 5 bases short and J 2 bases short, with 10 bases between. The CDR3, as DNA: TGTGCCAGCAGTGAGGGCGGGGCCTACGAGCAGTACTTC. This encodes CASSEGGAYEQYF.

V and J are TRBV6-5 and TRBJ2-1; 9 bases align to TRBD2. Trimming removed 2 bases from V and 6 bases from J; junction bases left unmatched: 5. Looked up from germline, CDR1 is MNHEY and CDR2 is SVGAGI. This CDR3 region has 15 residues. The CDR3 reads CASSYRGGAINEQFF. For the CDR3, the DNA is TGTGCCAGCAGTTACCGCGGGGGGGCCATCAATGAGCAGTTCTTC.

V is TRBV5-1 and J is TRBJ1-1; 9 bases match TRBD1. This CDR3 region has 14 residues. The junction had 6 bases not matched to a gene; V was cut back by 2 bases and J by 7 bases. Germline values: CDR1 SGHRS, CDR2 YFSETQ. In nucleotides, the CDR3 is TGCGCCAGCAGCTTTAACAGGGGGCTCATTGAAGCTTTCTTT. Its translation: CASSFNRGLIEAFF. Drawing the rest from reference TRBV5-1 and TRBJ1-1, the complete variable domain is KAGVTQTPRYLIKTRGQQVTLSCSPISGHRSVSWYQQTPGQGLQFLFEYFSETQRNKGNFPGRFSGRQFSNSRSEMNVSTLELGDSALYLCASSFNRGLIEAFFGQGTRLTVV.

The rearrangement uses TRBV6-2 or TRBV6-3 and TRBJ2-1; 7 nucleotides match TRBD1. CDR1 MNHEY and CDR2 SVGEGT come from the germline V gene. This CDR3 contains 15 residues. The V segment lost 2 bases and the J segment 4 bases; nucleotides outside the gene matches: 5. The CDR3 nucleotides read TGTGCCAGCAGTTACGCACTCAGGGGGTACAATGAGCAGTTCTTC. Its protein product is CASSYALRGYNEQFF.

The chain is built from TRBV10-2 and TRBJ2-1; a possible D gene is TRBD1 (5 bases). V lost 3 bases to trimming and J lost 5 bases, with 20 bases between them. Looked up from germline, CDR1 is WSHSY and CDR2 is SAAADI. CDR3 size: 17 residues. Here the CDR3 reads CASSDLLQEPHNNEQFF. In DNA form, the CDR3 reads TGCGCCAGCAGTGACCTCCTACAGGAACCTCACAACAATGAGCAGTTCTTC.

The rearrangement joins TRBV7-9 to TRBJ2-1; 11 bases align to TRBD2. Germline CDR1 and CDR2: SEHNR and FQNEAQ (reference sequence). There are 18 residues in the CDR3. Trimming cost V 10 bases and J 4 bases; bases outside gene matches: 18. The CDR3 bases are TGTGCCATGAGGAGCCCTAGCGGGGGGCCACCCATGTACAATGAGCAGTTCTTC. Translating gives CAMRSPSGGPPMYNEQFF.

V and J are TRBV28 and TRBJ2-2, with TRBD2 identical over 11 bases. CDR3 length: 18 amino acids. In germline, CDR1 is MDHEN, CDR2 SYDVKM. Unmatched junction bases numbered 7, after V lost 4 bases and J lost 0 bases. CDR3 in DNA: TGTGCCAGCAGTTCACAAACACTAGCGGGAGCGAACACCGGGGAGCTGTTTTTT. Residues: CASSSQTLAGANTGELFF.

The V call is TRBV14, the J call TRBJ1-2, with 11 bases that match TRBD1. From germline, CDR1 is SGHDN and CDR2 FVKESK. The junction had 4 bases not matched to a gene; V was cut back by 6 bases and J by 4 bases. The CDR3 runs 14 residues. The chain's CDR3 is CASRGQGAAYGYTF. DNA for the CDR3: TGTGCCAGCAGAGGACAGGGGGCGGCCTATGGCTACACCTTC. Supplemented by reference TRBV14 and TRBJ1-2, the full variable domain reads EAGVTQFPSHSVIEKGQTVTLRCDPISGHDNLYWYRRVMGKEIKFLLHFVKESKQDESGMPNNRFLAERTGGTYSTLKVQPAELEDSGVYFCASRGQGAAYGYTFGSGTRLTVV.

This CDR3 is CASSNRDNYTGELFF. CDR3 in DNA: TGTGCCAGCAGCAACCGGGACAACTACACCGGGGAGCTGTTTTTT. The gene calls are TRBV5-8 and TRBJ2-2; D is perhaps TRBD1 (6 bases). This CDR3 has 15 amino acids. CDR1 SGHTS and CDR2 YDEGEE come from the germline V gene. Trimming pared 4 bases from V and 3 bases from J, leaving 13 bases between.

The genes are TRBV28 and TRBJ2-1; the match to TRBD1 covers 11 bases. The CDR3 spans 16 residues. The V gene's germline CDR1 is MDHEN and CDR2 SYDVKM. V trimming: 4 bases; J trimming: 5 bases; junction bases outside the gene matches: 7. The CDR3 reads CASSSLGTGGDNEQFF. In DNA form, the CDR3 reads TGTGCCAGCAGTTCTCTGGGGACAGGGGGGGACAATGAGCAGTTCTTC.

The chain employs TRBV4-2 and TRBJ1-4, with TRBD1 identical over 9 bases. The germline CDR1 and CDR2 sequences are LGHNA and YNFKEQ. There are 16 residues in the CDR3. V was pared by 4 bases and J by 7 bases, with 10 bases of the junction left unmatched. The CDR3 loop reads CASSLQKGQGGEKLFF. The CDR3 region has the DNA TGTGCCAGCAGCCTCCAGAAGGGACAGGGAGGTGAAAAACTGTTTTTT.

V and J are TRBV7-2 and TRBJ2-5; D is unclear. Germline loops: CDR1 SGHTA, CDR2 FQGNSA. CDR3 length: 13 amino acids. V gave up 7 bases and J gave up 5 bases, with 14 bases separating them. The CDR3 is CASIREKEETQYF. DNA for the CDR3: TGTGCCAGCATCCGAGAGAAGGAGGAGACCCAGTACTTC.

CDR3 residues: CASSAAGYGSTEAFF. The CDR3 DNA is TGTGCCAGCAGCGCCGCGGGGTATGGGAGCACTGAAGCTTTCTTT. The gene calls are TRBV9 and TRBJ1-1; D uncertain. Germline V gene lookup returns CDR1 SGDLS and CDR2 YYNGEE. The CDR3 consists of 15 residues. V dropped 3 bases and J dropped 4 bases, with 16 bases sitting between them.

The rearrangement links TRBV6-2 or TRBV6-3 to TRBJ2-7; the D gene is possibly TRBD2 (5 bases). In germline, CDR1 is MNHEY, CDR2 SVGEGT. CDR3 length: 16 residues. V lost 0 bases, J lost 2 bases, and 14 bases lay in between. CDR3 residues: CASSYSLSEGAYEQYV. The CDR3 nucleotides read TGTGCCAGCAGTTACTCGCTTAGTGAGGGCGCCTACGAGCAGTACGTC.

The rearrangement links TRBV7-3 to TRBJ2-7, with TRBD2 as a possible D gene (5 bases). CDR3 length: 11 amino acids. Germline V CDR1 and CDR2: SGHTA, FQGTGA. V gave up 4 bases and J gave up 7 bases, with 8 bases separating them. The CDR3 loop is CASSSGGEQYF. The CDR3 coding sequence is TGTGCCAGCAGCTCAGGAGGAGAGCAGTACTTC. Variable domain in full (rest from reference TRBV7-3 and TRBJ2-7): GAGVSQTPSNKVTEKGKYVELRCDPISGHTALYWYRQSLGQGPEFLIYFQGTGAADDSGLPNDRFFAVRPEGSVSTLKIQRTERGDSAVYLCASSSGGEQYFGPGTRLTVT.

The chain employs TRBV15 and TRBJ2-1, with a possible D match to TRBD2 (7 bases). Deletions cut 3 bases from V and 2 bases from J, with 14 bases between. The germline V gene has CDR1 LNHNV and CDR2 YYDKDF (reference sequence). The CDR3 extends over 16 amino acids. CDR3 amino acids: CATSSSLGGAYNEQFF. In DNA form, the CDR3 reads TGTGCCACCAGCAGTTCCTTAGGGGGGGCCTACAATGAGCAGTTCTTC.

The gene calls are TRBV2 and TRBJ2-2; D remains ambiguous. This CDR3 is 14 amino acids long. Trimming cost V 3 bases and J 7 bases, with 12 bases left between them. From germline, CDR1 is SNHLY and CDR2 FYNNEI. The CDR3: CASSDRRPGGELFF. DNA for the CDR3: TGTGCCAGCAGTGACAGAAGGCCAGGCGGGGAGCTGTTTTTT.